This entry is about one TCR beta chain. The antigen is not known. Data came from immunoSEQ multiplex PCR; TCRdb stores just in-frame clones and leaves some out. The sample yields 550,000 to 700,000 clones, more than 70% seen once. J gave up 4 bases and V 0 bases, and 2 bases lay outside the gene matches. The length of the CDR3 is 14 residues. CDR1 is ENHRY and CDR2 is SYGVKD in the germline V gene. The source of the sample is a study of shared clonotypes between healthy human individuals. Study as a whole: For every donor, three CD4 naive, three CD4 memory, two CD8 naive and one CD8 memory plates were used. Study-wide points: Compared with clonotypes that all four donors shared, non-shared clonotypes had lower generation probabilities.

This sequence originates from a woman aged 30 to 39 in good health. The source material was memory CD4+ T cells sorted from blood. Subset reported: CD45RA-negative fraction. The genes are TRBV10-3 and TRBJ1-1; TRBD1 matches at 7 bases. The CDR3 region is CAISESQGVTEAFF. The CDR3 DNA follows: TGTGCCATCAGTGAGTCTCAGGGGGTCACTGAAGCTTTCTTT.